These T cell receptor beta chains were read from a single sample in a study of tumor-infiltrating lymphocytes in oesophageal squamous cell carcinoma. In TCRdb, the PCR reads were re-called with MiXCR into one record per CDR3 protein. The data show 13,000 or so distinct CDR3 sequences, approximately 50% seen once. The source material was normal esophageal tissue next to the tumor. Receptors were obtained from a male donor with esophageal squamous cell carcinoma. The CDR3 runs from the conserved cysteine through the conserved F or W. D genes are given only for firm matches. Clone size appears in some rows only: once, few, many, or a class for an expanded clone.

TRBV7-9,many,TRBJ2-3,-,CASSLFRGFTDTQYF
TRBV7-9,-,-,TRBD2,CASSSPGLAGANEQFF
TRBV12-3/TRBV12-4,-,TRBJ2-4,-,CASSTRGQAGQSKNIQYF
TRBV7-2,-,TRBJ1-2,TRBD1,CASSFGRGHGYTF
TRBV19,-,TRBJ2-1,-,CASSPLGPAYNEQFF
TRBV6-8,-,TRBJ1-1,TRBD1,CASSVGGGTEAFF
TRBV7-7,-,TRBJ2-4,-,CASSFAEGDKQYF
TRBV5-1,many,TRBJ1-6,-,CASSQSGDNSPLHF
TRBV28,few,TRBJ2-7,-,CASSLMYEQYF
TRBV12-3/TRBV12-4,many,TRBJ2-7,-,CASSLPNSPLHF
TRBV25-1,-,TRBJ2-5,-,CASSGLPQETQYF
TRBV6-1,-,-,-,CASSEVSNLYGYTF
TRBV12-3/TRBV12-4,many,TRBJ1-2,-,CASSSATTRYGYTF
TRBV7-2,-,-,TRBD2,CASSLAGPGLGGEQFF
TRBV6-1,once,TRBJ1-1,TRBD1,CASSQGVLTEAVF
TRBV12-2,-,-,-,CASRLNRVQETQFF
TRBV7-2,large,TRBJ2-5,TRBD2,CASSFGGGAGVGWETQYF
TRBV7-6,medium-sized,TRBJ2-7,-,CASSLMESSYEQYF
TRBV5-1,few,TRBJ2-1,-,CASSLVGGSYNEQFF
TRBV12-3/TRBV12-4,-,-,TRBD1,CASSHRGPETQYF
TRBV7-6,few,TRBJ2-5,-,CASSPTSSGELYF
TRBV5-1,-,TRBJ2-3,-,CASSLYFAGSTDTQYF
TRBV6-2/TRBV6-3,-,-,TRBD2,CASSPSGRNEQYF
TRBV7-2,once,-,-,CASSLATPGAQYF
TRBV7-4,-,-,-,CASSLLGDSGMYEQYF
TRBV28,-,-,-,CASSLMYEQFF
TRBV12-3/TRBV12-4,medium-sized,TRBJ2-7,-,CASKRQAYSPLHF
TRBV27,-,TRBJ2-3,TRBD1,CASQQGAYSTDTQYF
TRBV7-3,-,-,TRBD2,CASSREGSGGYEQYF
TRBV12-3/TRBV12-4,many,TRBJ2-7,-,CASPPWCGEQYF
TRBV6-8,-,-,TRBD2,CASTGGSSYEQYF
TRBV11-1,-,TRBJ2-1,TRBD2,CASSFRGLRGGSYNEQFF
TRBV7-6,-,-,-,CASRPAAGPARNEQFF
TRBV6-1,many,TRBJ2-5,-,CASSRVYNQETQYF
TRBV19,once,-,TRBD2,CATRLAVKNEQFF
TRBV7-6,-,-,TRBD2,CASSPSPSGRAINEQFF
TRBV11-1,many,TRBJ2-7,TRBD1,CASSPGTATYEQYF
TRBV7-8,-,TRBJ2-1,-,CASPFLRSYNEQFF
TRBV12-3/TRBV12-4,-,TRBJ2-1,-,CASIQEGGSNEQFF
TRBV19,-,TRBJ1-5,-,CASGYSNQPQHF
TRBV12-3/TRBV12-4,medium-sized,TRBJ2-7,-,CASNLGGGPVYEQYF
TRBV6-6,-,TRBJ1-6,TRBD1,CASSYSGQGRSPLHF
TRBV19,many,TRBJ2-1,TRBD2,CASIPGTSGFYNEQFF
TRBV12-3/TRBV12-4,few,TRBJ2-7,-,CASSPLGGEQYF
TRBV18,few,-,-,CASSPAIEYEQYF
TRBV6-1,few,TRBJ2-5,TRBD1,CASSKFRQGAGAETQYF
TRBV7-2,-,-,TRBD2,CASSSTAGGLSETQYF
TRBV6-1,-,TRBJ2-5,-,CASSGVSQETQYF
TRBV18,many,TRBJ2-7,-,CASSPPSGGGGNEQYF
TRBV25-1,-,TRBJ1-2,-,CASSGRQNYGYTF
TRBV10-2,medium-sized,TRBJ2-3,-,CASSERAGESSDTQYF
TRBV7-6,few,TRBJ2-1,TRBD1,CASSFGTARREQFF
TRBV7-3,-,TRBJ1-1,-,CASSFSFRNEAEAFF
TRBV12-3/TRBV12-4,once,TRBJ2-3,TRBD2,CASRGLAGGYRTDTQYF
TRBV11-2,medium-sized,TRBJ2-1,TRBD1,CASSVTGGRSYNEQFF